The T cell receptor beta chain described here comes from a study of cytomegalovirus exposure and HLA in healthy donors. Study-level results: Exclusion applied to some V segments, including TRBV6-2 and TRBV6-3, as they were indistinguishable.

The germline gives CDR1 MNHEY, CDR2 SMNVEV (reference sequence). With 2 bases removed from V and 7 bases from J, the gap between germline ends came to 17 bases. The CDR3 spans 15 residues. For this clone: Its antigen is undetermined.

The PCR used 60 Vbeta and 13 Jbeta primers. TCRdb's copy holds only in-frame clones and misses some; the assay was immunoSEQ multiplex PCR. The listing contains 90,000 to 100,000 clones. Source material: PBMCs. The rearrangement links TRBV27 to TRBJ1-2; D uncertain. The receptor comes from a woman in her twenties or thirties in good health and CMV-seronegative. The CDR3 bases are TGTGCCAGCAGTTTAGTAGGCGCCCGGTCGGGTGGCTACACCTTC. This sequence encodes CASSLVGARSGGYTF.